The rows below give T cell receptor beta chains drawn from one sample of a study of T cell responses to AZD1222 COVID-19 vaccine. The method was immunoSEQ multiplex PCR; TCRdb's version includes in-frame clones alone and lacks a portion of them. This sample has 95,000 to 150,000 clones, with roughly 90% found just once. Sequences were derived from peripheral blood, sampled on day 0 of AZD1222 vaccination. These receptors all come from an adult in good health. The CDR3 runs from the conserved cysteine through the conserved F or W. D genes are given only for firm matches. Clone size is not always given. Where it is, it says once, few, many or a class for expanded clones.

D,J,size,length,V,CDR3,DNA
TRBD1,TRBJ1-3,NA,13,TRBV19,CASIPQGRNTIYF,TGTGCCAGTATCCCACAGGGGAGAAACACCATATATTTT
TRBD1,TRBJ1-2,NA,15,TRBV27,CASSLLSAGGYGYTF,TGTGCCAGCAGTTTACTCTCTGCAGGGGGCTATGGCTACACCTTC
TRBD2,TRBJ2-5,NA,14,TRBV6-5,CASSYAREGETQYF,TGTGCCAGCAGTTACGCCCGGGAGGGAGAGACCCAGTACTTC
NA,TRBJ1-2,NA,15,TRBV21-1,CASSTGWTGNYGYTF,TGTGCCAGCAGCACCGGCTGGACAGGAAACTATGGCTACACCTTC
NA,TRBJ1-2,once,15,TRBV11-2,CASSLSWDSNYGYTF,TGTGCCAGCAGCCTCTCCTGGGACTCCAACTATGGCTACACCTTC
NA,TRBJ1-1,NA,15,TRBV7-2,CASSLGAGMNTEAFF,TGTGCCAGCAGCTTAGGGGCAGGTATGAACACTGAAGCTTTCTTT
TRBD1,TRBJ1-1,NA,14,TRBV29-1,CSVRPLDRGQEAFF,TGCAGCGTCCGGCCACTAGACAGGGGGCAGGAAGCTTTCTTT
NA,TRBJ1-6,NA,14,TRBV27,CASSLVYGNSPLHF,TGTGCCAGCAGTTTAGTTTACGGGAATTCACCCCTCCACTTT
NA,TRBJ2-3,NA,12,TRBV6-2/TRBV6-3,CASSYGTDTQYF,TGTGCCAGCAGTTATGGAACAGATACGCAGTATTTT
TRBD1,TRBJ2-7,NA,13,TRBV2,CASSGQGMGEQYF,TGTGCCAGCAGTGGACAGGGAATGGGCGAGCAGTACTTC
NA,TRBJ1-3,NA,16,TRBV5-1,CASSLAPPGAGNTIYF,TGCGCCAGCAGCTTGGCCCCGCCAGGCGCTGGAAACACCATATATTTT
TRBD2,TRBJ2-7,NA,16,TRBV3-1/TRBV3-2,CASSQASSGGAHEQYF,TGTGCCAGCAGCCAAGCGTCTAGCGGGGGGGCCCACGAGCAGTACTTC
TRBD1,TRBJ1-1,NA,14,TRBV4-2,CASSHPTGGTEAFF,TGTGCCAGCAGCCATCCGACAGGGGGCACTGAAGCTTTCTTT
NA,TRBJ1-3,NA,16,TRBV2,CASRRSPNQGWDTIYF,TGTGCCAGCAGGCGGTCACCCAATCAGGGGTGGGACACCATATATTTT
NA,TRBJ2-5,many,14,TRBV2,CASSDGQGVSTQYF,TGTGCCAGCAGTGACGGGCAGGGCGTCTCGACCCAGTACTTC
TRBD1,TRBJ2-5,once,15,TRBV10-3,CAISQTGLSQETQYF,TGTGCCATCAGCCAGACAGGGTTGAGCCAAGAGACCCAGTACTTC
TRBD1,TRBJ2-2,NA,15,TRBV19,CASSMGQVNTGELFF,TGTGCCAGTAGTATGGGACAGGTTAACACCGGGGAGCTGTTTTTT
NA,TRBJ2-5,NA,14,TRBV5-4,CASSLRGAGETQYF,TGTGCCAGCAGCTTAAGGGGGGCCGGGGAGACCCAGTACTTC
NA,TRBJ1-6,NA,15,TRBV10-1,CASSGGRVDNSPLHF,TGCGCCAGCAGTGGGGGAAGAGTGGATAATTCACCCCTCCACTTT
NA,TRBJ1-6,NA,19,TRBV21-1,CASSIPWRQGKGCRSPLHF,TGTGCCAGCAGCATTCCGTGGCGACAAGGTAAAGGTTGTAGGTCACCCCTCCACTTT
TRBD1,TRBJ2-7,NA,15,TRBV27,CASSTKQGAHHEQYF,TGTGCCAGCAGTACAAAACAGGGGGCGCACCACGAGCAGTACTTC
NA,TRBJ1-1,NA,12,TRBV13,CASSITDTEAFF,TGTGCCAGCAGCATAACAGACACTGAAGCTTTCTTT
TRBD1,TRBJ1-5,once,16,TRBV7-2,CASSSSGTGWNQPQHF,TGTGCCAGCAGCTCTTCCGGGACAGGGTGGAATCAGCCCCAGCATTTT
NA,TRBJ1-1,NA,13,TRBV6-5,CASSYGGGREAFF,TGTGCCAGCAGTTACGGGGGGGGACGTGAAGCTTTCTTT
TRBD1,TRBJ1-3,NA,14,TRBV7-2,CASSFRGLGNTIYF,TGTGCCAGCAGCTTTAGGGGGCTGGGAAACACCATATATTTT
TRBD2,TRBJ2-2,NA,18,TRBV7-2,CASSLALRRGGGTGELFF,TGTGCCAGCAGCTTAGCTTTACGGAGGGGCGGGGGCACCGGGGAGCTGTTTTTT
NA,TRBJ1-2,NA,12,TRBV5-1,CASSSGQIGYTF,TGCGCCAGCAGCTCCGGACAGATAGGCTACACCTTC
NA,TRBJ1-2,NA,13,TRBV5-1,CASSQGGVDGYTF,TGCGCCAGCAGTCAAGGAGGAGTCGATGGCTACACCTTC
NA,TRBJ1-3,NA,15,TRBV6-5,CASSRGVGRGNTIYF,TGTGCCAGCAGTCGAGGGGTAGGCAGGGGAAACACCATATATTTT
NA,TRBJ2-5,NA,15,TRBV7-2,CASSLRQGPKETQYF,TGTGCCAGCAGCTTACGTCAGGGACCTAAAGAGACCCAGTACTTC
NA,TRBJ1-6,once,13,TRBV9,CASSVSVNSPLHF,TGTGCCAGCAGCGTAAGCGTTAATTCACCCCTCCACTTT
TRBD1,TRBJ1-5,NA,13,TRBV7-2,CASSPEGGQPQHF,TGTGCCAGCAGCCCTGAAGGGGGCCAGCCCCAGCATTTT
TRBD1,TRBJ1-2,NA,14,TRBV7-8,CASSRADRDYGYTF,TGTGCCAGCAGCAGAGCGGACAGGGACTATGGCTACACCTTC
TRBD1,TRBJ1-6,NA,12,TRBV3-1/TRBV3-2,CASSLQGAPLHF,TGTGCCAGCAGCCTGCAGGGGGCCCCCCTCCACTTT
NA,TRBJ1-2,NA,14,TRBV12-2,CASRKTGTGIGYTF,TGTGCAAGTCGCAAAACCGGGACAGGGATTGGCTACACCTTC
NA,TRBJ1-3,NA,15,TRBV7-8,CASSLVGSSGNTIYF,TGTGCCAGCAGCTTAGTGGGCAGCTCTGGAAACACCATATATTTT
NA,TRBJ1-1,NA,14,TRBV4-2,CASSRVEGNTEAFF,TGTGCCAGCAGCCGGGTGGAGGGGAATACTGAAGCTTTCTTT
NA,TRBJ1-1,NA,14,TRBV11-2,CASSFHQGYTEAFF,TGTGCCAGCAGCTTCCATCAGGGGTACACTGAAGCTTTCTTT
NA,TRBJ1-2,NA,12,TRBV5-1,CASSETEYGYTF,TGCGCCAGCAGCGAGACAGAGTATGGCTACACCTTC
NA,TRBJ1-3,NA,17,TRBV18,CASSPKALGHSGNTIYF,TGTGCCAGCTCACCAAAGGCCCTGGGACACTCTGGAAACACCATATATTTT
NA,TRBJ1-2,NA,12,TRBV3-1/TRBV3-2,CASSTHRDGYTF,TGTGCCAGCAGCACCCACAGGGATGGCTACACCTTC
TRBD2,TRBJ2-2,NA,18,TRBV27,CASSLSGSYGGAPGELFF,TGTGCCAGCAGTTTAAGCGGTTCATACGGGGGGGCCCCCGGGGAGCTGTTTTTT
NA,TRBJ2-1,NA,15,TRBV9,CASSSGLLRYNEQFF,TGTGCCAGCAGCTCCGGACTACTTAGATACAATGAGCAGTTCTTC
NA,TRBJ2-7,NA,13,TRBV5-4,CASSLELSYEQYF,TGTGCCAGCAGCTTGGAATTATCCTACGAGCAGTACTTC
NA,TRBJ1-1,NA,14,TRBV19,CASSIATGITEAFF,TGTGCCAGTAGTATAGCCACAGGGATTACTGAAGCTTTCTTT
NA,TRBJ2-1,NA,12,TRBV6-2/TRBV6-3,CASSYSLSHPFF,TGTGCCAGCAGTTACTCCCTGTCCCACCCGTTCTTC
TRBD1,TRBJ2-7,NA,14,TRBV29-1,CSVPTGTASYEQYF,TGCAGCGTACCAACCGGGACAGCCTCCTACGAGCAGTACTTC
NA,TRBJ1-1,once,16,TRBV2,CASRVMAGFLNTEAFF,TGTGCCAGCAGGGTTATGGCAGGATTCTTGAACACTGAAGCTTTCTTT
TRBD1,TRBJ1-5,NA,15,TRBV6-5,CASSFADRVDQPQHF,TGTGCCAGCAGCTTTGCGGACAGGGTGGATCAGCCCCAGCATTTT
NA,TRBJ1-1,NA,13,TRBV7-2,CASSLGSGSEAFF,TGTGCCAGCAGCTTAGGATCAGGGTCTGAAGCTTTCTTT
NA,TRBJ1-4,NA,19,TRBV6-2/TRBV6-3,CASSYSTTLASSRNEKLFF,TGTGCCAGCAGTTACTCTACGACCTTAGCGTCCAGCCGAAATGAAAAACTGTTTTTT
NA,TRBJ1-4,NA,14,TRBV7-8,CASSPERPAEKLFF,TGTGCCAGCAGCCCCGAGCGTCCGGCTGAAAAACTGTTTTTT
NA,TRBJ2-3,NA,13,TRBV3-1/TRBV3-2,CASSQKLADTQYF,TGTGCCAGCAGCCAAAAGTTAGCAGATACGCAGTATTTT
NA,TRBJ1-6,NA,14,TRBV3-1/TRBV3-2,CASSPAAENSPLHF,TGTGCCAGCAGCCCGGCGGCAGAAAATTCACCCCTCCACTTT
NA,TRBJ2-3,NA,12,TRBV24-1,CATSSSTDTQYF,TGTGCCACCAGTTCATCCACAGATACGCAGTATTTT